The 21 T cell receptor beta chains listed next were all sequenced from one sample in a study of T cells in Graves' hyperthyroidism and ophthalmopathy. Using RNA transcripts as the source, TCR beta CDR3 regions were amplified. The TCR CDR3 was amplified in a first-round RT-PCR using the HTBI primer set. Each CDR3 protein is one row after TCRdb ran MiXCR on the multiplex PCR reads. The sample shows 300,000 to 450,000 distinct CDR3 sequences, around 13% of them seen only once. What was sequenced was blood. The source of these receptors is a young woman with Graves' ophthalmopathy.

This clonotype turned up a few times. The chain employs TRBV5-6 and TRBJ1-3; D unresolved. CDR1 and CDR2 from the germline V gene are SGHDT and YYEEEE. The CDR3 extends over 16 amino acids. Trimming took 5 bases from V and 9 from J, leaving 24 bases between them. As DNA, the CDR3 is TGTGCCAGCAGTCCCGCATCATTAGAGGGAAAGAGCACCATATATTTT. This encodes CASSPASLEGKSTIYF.

The rearrangement joins TRBV7-9 to TRBJ1-1; unclear D gene. The CDR3 runs to 14 residues. Germline values: CDR1 SEHNR, CDR2 FQNEAQ (reference sequence). The germline V and J ends were trimmed by 1 base and 3 bases, with 9 bases remaining between them. This chain's CDR3 is CASSLGGYYTEAFF. The DNA of the CDR3 is TGTGCCAGCAGCTTAGGCGGGTACTACACTGAAGCTTTCTTT.

This clonotype appeared many times. The chain combines TRBV20-1 with TRBJ2-1; 9 bases are shared with TRBD2. The CDR3 runs to 15 residues. Looked up from germline, CDR1 is DFQATT and CDR2 is SNEGSKA (reference sequence). V shed 1 base, J shed 6 bases, and the junction held 7 bases outside the gene matches. The CDR3 is CSARGAGGRRNEQFF. Here the CDR3 DNA reads TGCAGTGCTAGAGGCGCGGGGGGGCGTCGCAATGAGCAGTTCTTC.

This clonotype was detected only once. A much larger clone lies one base from this, so it may be a read error. The chain has TRBV24-1 and TRBJ1-2; no clear D gene. The CDR3 is made up of 16 amino acids. CDR1 and CDR2 (germline): KGHDR, SFDVKD. Trimming took 3 bases from V and 0 from J, leaving 13 bases between them. This CDR3 is CATSDTRHGTNYGYTF. CDR3 sequence (DNA): TGTGCCACCAGTGATACCCGACATGGAACTAACTATGGCTACACCTTC.

On this clonotype itself: The junction differs from germline at one of its ends, possibly a read error. The chain uses TRBV2 and TRBJ1-1; possibly TRBD1 for D (6 bases). The length of the CDR3 is 13 residues. CDR1 is SNHLY, CDR2 FYNNEI, per germline. This CDR3 is CAGRSPAQGEAFF. DNA for the CDR3: TGTGCCGGCAGAAGTCCAGCCCAGGGGGAAGCTTTCTTT.

The chain links TRBV20-1 to TRBJ2-1; 12 bases match TRBD2. CDR3 length equals 14 residues. Per germline, CDR1 DFQATT and CDR2 SNEGSKA (reference sequence). The V and J ends lost 5 bases and 8 bases, in that order; junction bases with no gene match: 7. The CDR3 reads CSAASGGARDEQFF. The CDR3, as DNA: TGCAGTGCTGCTAGCGGGGGGGCCCGGGATGAGCAGTTCTTC.

This clonotype was counted ten times or more. The genes are TRBV18 and TRBJ2-3; no clear D. This CDR3 has 15 residues. V gave up 0 bases and J gave up 2 bases, with 9 bases separating them. Germline CDR1 KGHSH, CDR2 LQKENI. CDR3 DNA sequence: TGTGCCAGCTCACCACCGTCTAGGGCCACAGATACGCAGTATTTT. It codes for CASSPPSRATDTQYF.

This clonotype was found many times. The junction does not match germline at one end; this may be a read error. The chain recombines TRBV5-6 with TRBJ2-7, with D unresolved. This CDR3 spans 14 amino acids. CDR1 SGHDT and CDR2 YYEEEE come from the germline V gene. The CDR3 here is CASSLGLVAYGQYF. CDR3 sequence (DNA): TGTGCCAGCAGCTTGGGCCTTGTAGCCTACGGGCAGTACTTC.

The chain is built from TRBV19 and TRBJ1-2; D perhaps matches TRBD1 (6 bases). The V gene's germline CDR1 is LNHDA and CDR2 SQIVND (reference sequence). Between the trimmed V and J ends, which lost 6 bases and 5 bases, there was a span of 16 bases. This CDR3 comprises 14 residues. Here the CDR3 DNA reads TGTGCCAGTAGGGGACCGGGGACAAGTTATGGCTACACCTTC. As protein: CASRGPGTSYGYTF.

This clonotype has only a few counts. In DNA form, the CDR3 reads TGTGCCAGTGACAGGGAACTAGGTGAGCAGTTCTTC. Its protein is CASDRELGEQFF. The V gene is TRBV9, the J gene TRBJ2-1; 7 bases agree with TRBD1. This CDR3 has 12 residues. Looked up from germline, CDR1 is SGDLS and CDR2 is YYNGEE. The ends lost 8 bases at V and 9 bases at J; junction bases unmatched: 8.

With regard to this clonotype: A much larger clone sits a single nucleotide away, making a read error possible. The V call is TRBV18, the J call TRBJ2-1; perhaps TRBD1 as D (6 bases). Between the trimmed V and J ends, which lost 8 bases and 0 bases, there was a span of 17 bases. CDR3 length: 16 residues. In germline, CDR1 is KGHSH, CDR2 LQKENI. CDR3 in amino acids: CASPSLGRGSYNEQFF. The CDR3 DNA follows: TGTGCCAGCCCATCCTTGGGCAGGGGCTCCTACAATGAGCAGTTCTTC.

This clonotype was recorded at least ten times. The chain couples TRBV7-9 to TRBJ1-1, with 7 bases identical to TRBD1. Germline CDR1 SEHNR, CDR2 FQNEAQ (reference sequence). The CDR3 has 14 residues. The trim removed 5 bases at V and 5 bases at J, leaving 8 bases unmatched. This CDR3 reads CASSATGVETEAFF. Here the CDR3 DNA reads TGTGCCAGCAGCGCTACAGGGGTCGAAACTGAAGCTTTCTTT.

The chain uses TRBV28 and TRBJ1-2; the match to TRBD1 covers 7 bases. The length of the CDR3 is 15 residues. Germline CDR1 and CDR2: MDHEN and SYDVKM. V lost 5 bases, J lost 4 bases, and 10 bases stayed unmatched. DNA for the CDR3: TGTGCCAGCAGTCCAGGGGGGTTACAGAGCTATGGCTACACCTTC. It is translated as CASSPGGLQSYGYTF.

The table lists this clonotype with many counts. CDR3 loop: CASSRWPGQGLGYTF. The CDR3 nucleotides read TGTGCCAGCAGCCGGTGGCCGGGACAGGGGCTTGGCTACACCTTC. The chain is built from TRBV3-1 and TRBJ1-2; 10 nucleotides line up with TRBD1. The CDR3 is 15 amino acids. Germline CDR1 and CDR2: LGHDT and YNNKEL (reference sequence). V was clipped by 4 bases and J by 7 bases; unmatched bases: 9.

This clonotype was counted only a few times. This sequence joins TRBV12-3 or TRBV12-4 and TRBJ1-5, with a possible D match to TRBD1 (6 bases). CDR3 length: 14 amino acids. Trimming left V 6 bases short and J 6 bases short, with 15 bases between. This CDR3 is CASSPTTGSQPQHF. The CDR3 region has the DNA TGTGCCAGCAGCCCGACCACAGGGAGTCAGCCCCAGCATTTT.

This clonotype showed up many times. This chain joins TRBV5-6 and TRBJ2-7; possibly TRBD1 for D (6 bases). CDR1 is SGHDT and CDR2 is YYEEEE in the germline V gene. Trimming cost V 4 bases and J 5 bases, with 10 bases left between them. CDR3 length: 12 amino acids. CDR3 nucleotides: TGTGCCAGCAGCCTAGACAGGAACGAGCAGTACTTC. Translating it yields CASSLDRNEQYF.

This clonotype showed up many times. The rearrangement links TRBV7-9 to TRBJ2-7; 7 bases align to TRBD1. Germline CDR1 SEHNR, CDR2 FQNEAQ (reference sequence). The trim removed 4 bases at V and 4 bases at J, leaving 7 bases unmatched. The length of the CDR3 is 14 residues. The CDR3 protein is CASSWDSRTYEQYF. CDR3 DNA sequence: TGTGCCAGCAGCTGGGACAGCCGGACTTACGAGCAGTACTTC.

V gene TRBV28 combines with J gene TRBJ2-3; D may correspond to TRBD1 or TRBD2 (6 bases each). The CDR3 covers 16 residues. Between the trimmed V and J ends, which lost 7 bases and 3 bases, there was a span of 20 bases. Germline CDR1 reads MDHEN; CDR2 reads SYDVKM. The CDR3 bases are TGTGCCAGCAACACTGTCGGGGGCCCCTCGACAGATACGCAGTATTTT. It codes for CASNTVGGPSTDTQYF.

The chain joins TRBV29-1 to TRBJ2-3; 7 bases align to TRBD1. The germline CDR1 and CDR2 sequences are SQVTM and ANQGSEA. The CDR3 has 14 residues. Trimming took 4 bases from V and 5 from J; bases not matched to a gene: 9. CDR3 sequence reads: CSVVRQTGRDTQYF. The CDR3 nucleotides are TGCAGCGTTGTGCGTCAGACAGGGAGAGATACGCAGTATTTT.

The CDR3 reads CASSYGGINSPLHF. The CDR3 bases are TGTGCCAGCAGTTACGGTGGGATCAATTCACCCCTCCACTTT. V and J are TRBV6-5 and TRBJ1-6; D is uncertain. V was cut by 2 bases and J by 7 bases, with 9 bases left in between. The CDR3 extends over 14 amino acids. Germline loops: CDR1 MNHEY, CDR2 SVGAGI.

This clonotype was seen a few times. V and J are TRBV19 and TRBJ2-5; no definite D call. This CDR3 has 17 amino acids. V was shortened by 4 bases and J by 2 bases, with 20 bases between the two germline ends. The germline gives CDR1 LNHDA, CDR2 SQIVND (reference sequence). The CDR3 DNA reads TGTGCCAGTAGTAAAACCCGGACCCGCCCTCCACAAGAGACCCAGTACTTC. Its translation is CASSKTRTRPPQETQYF.